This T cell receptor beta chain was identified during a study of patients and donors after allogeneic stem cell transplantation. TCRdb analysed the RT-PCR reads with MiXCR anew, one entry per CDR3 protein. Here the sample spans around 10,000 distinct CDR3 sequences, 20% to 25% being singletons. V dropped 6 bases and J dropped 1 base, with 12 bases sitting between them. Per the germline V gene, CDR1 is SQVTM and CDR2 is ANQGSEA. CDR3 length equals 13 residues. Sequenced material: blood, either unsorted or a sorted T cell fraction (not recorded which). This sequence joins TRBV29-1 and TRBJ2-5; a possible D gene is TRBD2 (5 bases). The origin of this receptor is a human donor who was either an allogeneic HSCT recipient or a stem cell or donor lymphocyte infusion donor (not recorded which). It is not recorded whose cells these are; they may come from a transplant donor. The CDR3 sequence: CSVKTTAQETQYF. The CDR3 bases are TGCAGCGTCAAGACTACGGCCCAAGAGACCCAGTACTTC.